This TCR beta chain comes out of a study of T cell responses to AZD1222 COVID-19 vaccine. Measured with immunoSEQ multiplex PCR; TCRdb has only the in-frame clones, and not every one. Seen here are roughly 160,000 clones, roughly nine tenths observed once, and the top ten hold 1.3%. This clone was picked up one time. The clonotype comes from an adult who received the AZD1222 COVID-19 vaccine. Sample: peripheral blood, taken 28 days after the second AZD1222 dose.

The DNA for the CDR3 is TGTGCCACCAGCAGAGAGTTGGGATACGAGCAGTACTTC. Residues: CATSRELGYEQYF. The chain employs TRBV15 and TRBJ2-7; unclear D gene. The ends were cut back, 0 bases at V and 4 bases at J, with 7 bases in the middle. This CDR3 has 13 amino acids. The V gene's germline CDR1 is LNHNV and CDR2 YYDKDF (reference sequence). The full variable domain, in which reference TRBV15 and TRBJ2-7 provide the parts outside the CDR3, is DAMVIQNPRYQVTQFGKPVTLSCSQTLNHNVMYWYQQKSSQAPKLLFHYYDKDFNNEADTPDNFQSRRPNTSFCFLDIRSPGLGDTAMYLCATSRELGYEQYFGPGTRLTVT.